This TCR beta chain derives from a study of CD8 T cells in Susac syndrome. Reverse transcription of roughly 0.45 to 1 ug RNA was performed with random hexamers. An immunoSEQ multiplex PCR generated amplified TCR beta CDR3 products spanning 54 Vbeta and 13 Jbeta. Using its own MiXCR run on the immunoSEQ multiplex PCR reads, TCRdb lists one record per CDR3 protein. The top ten clones hold 0.07% to 0.09% of a sample with some 260,000 distinct CDR3 sequences, about 94% of them seen once. V was trimmed by 5 bases and J by 11 bases, leaving 19 bases between them. This CDR3 has 14 amino acids. Germline V gene data show CDR1 as GTSNPN and CDR2 as SVGIG (reference sequence).

Source material: CD4+ T cells from PBMCs. The chain links TRBV30 to TRBJ1-6, with D possibly matching TRBD1 (5 bases). This TCR came from a human donor with multiple sclerosis. The CDR3 sequence is CAWAGWGKGPPLHF. In DNA form, the CDR3 reads TGTGCCTGGGCAGGTTGGGGAAAGGGGCCACCCCTCCACTTT.